This T cell receptor (beta chain) was identified during a study of siplizumab effects on memory and regulatory T cells (dated by TCRdb to about 2019). Looking at the study overall: The study looked at the effect of siplizumab, an anti-CD2 antibody, on alloreactive T-cell subsets in allogeneic mixed lymphocyte reactions made from human PBMCs. The study at large found these results: About 75-96% of proliferating CD4+ or CD8+ clones could not be given a naive or memory phenotype. In reactions with siplizumab, an average of 68.8% of mappable alloreactive CD4+ clones were Treg-derived, compared with roughly 27% in control reactions. Siplizumab significantly reduced the cumulative frequency of alloreactive sequences traceable to unstimulated CD4+ memory T cells. Whether proliferating Tregs from siplizumab cultures were suppressive was not functionally confirmed. Because sequences at frequencies below about 10^-5 were poorly captured, only a minor fraction of alloreactive clones could be mapped back to unstimulated subsets. Compared with memory T cells, unstimulated naive T cells appeared more diverse, and naive cells seemed to make a substantial contribution to the alloresponse.

Sorted unstimulated T cells and proliferating T cells recovered from mixed lymphocyte reactions underwent TCRbeta CDR3 sequencing. Fresh whole blood from some eleven HLA-typed healthy donors was used to isolate PBMCs. The library was produced with the immunoSEQ multiplex PCR assay. Each sample had 10^5 or so TCR templates assayed by the deep sequencing platform. Genomic DNA extracted from sorted T cells was used for TCRbeta CDR3 sequencing. On the study's bioinformatics: The R programming language was used for clonal analysis of the TCRbeta CDR3 data. Unstimulated samples were compared with post-reaction CFSE-low samples to define alloreactive CD4+ and CD8+ clones. Regulatory or non-regulatory origin of alloreactive CD4+ clones was assigned by matching sequences to the sorted unstimulated Treg and non-Treg repertoires. The table comes from immuneACCESS by way of TCRdb, which keeps in-frame sequences with V and J called. Part of the clones is missing from these tables; in studies checked, under half for an unresolved V gene and the rest for unknown reasons. Clonal size and the V and J genes are those of that table, whereas D and trimming came from the DNA. The sample records about 91,000 clones, 80% to 95% of which are singletons. 6.5% of the sample lies in the top ten.

Comments on this clone: Its antigen remains undetermined. No much larger clone exists at a distance of one base, and base qualities are not known.

The CDR3 numbers 16 residues from cysteine through phenylalanine. Kept here is only the CDR3 DNA, which spans 48 bases and is read in frame from base 1. Ends trimmed: V by 3 bases, J by 5 bases; bases unmatched to a gene: 10. Sequences LNHDA (CDR1) and SQIVND (CDR2) are obtained from the germline V gene (reference sequence). Sequenced: CD8+ T cells sorted from blood. This sequence uses TRBV19 and TRBJ1-1, with 9 bases aligning to TRBD1. This receptor was taken from a human donor in good health. The nucleotide sequence reads as follows: TGTGCCAGTAGTATTCCCCCAGACAGGGGGAGGACTGAAGCTTTCTTT. Its coded protein is CASSIPPDRGRTEAFF.